The T cell receptor (beta chain) under discussion was sequenced for a study of blood T cells in healthy people across ages. Study details: Template switching recovered approximately one barcoded beta molecule for every two T cells.

Notes on the study in general: Total diversity from one million sequenced T cells was likely underestimated. Leaving the PBMCs unsorted stopped any conclusive comparison of naive versus antigen-experienced cells.

This CDR3 has 16 amino acids. V dropped 5 bases and J dropped 3; count of bases not matched to a gene: 12. Germline CDR1 reads SGHTA; CDR2 reads FQGTGA. A sample-barcoded 5' primer and a J-beta primer mix were used in a second PCR of roughly 6 to 11 cycles. TCRdb independently ran MiXCR on the 5' RACE reads; one entry per CDR3 protein. The sample lists fewer than 2,000,000 distinct CDR3 sequences, 35% to 50% seen once, with around 23% in the top ten. No fewer than 7 million PBMCs went into each sample. Details on this clonotype: What it recognizes is unknown.

The receptor was isolated from a human donor in good health. The chain joins TRBV7-3 to TRBJ1-2; the match to TRBD1 covers 7 bases. Sequencing was carried out using blood. The CDR3 DNA reads as TGTGCCAGCAGCATCCGACAGGGAATGATCTACTATGGCTACACCTTC. Amino acid sequence: CASSIRQGMIYYGYTF.